Included here is one T cell receptor beta chain sequence, with context. Its antigen has not been determined. Base qualities are not at hand, and no much larger clone is one base apart. The method behind the library was the immunoSEQ multiplex PCR assay. The original pipeline was this. The Chao-Jaccard similarity index and the number of shared clonotypes were used to measure repertoire overlap between subsets. Sourced from immuneACCESS, this table was stored by TCRdb with only in-frame sequences that have V and J called. A share of the clones is absent; for the studies checked, an unresolved V gene accounts for under half, and the remainder has no known explanation. The DNA gave D and trimming, while V, J and clone size come from that table. Present in this sample are approximately 24,000 clones, about 93% of which were seen just once. In total, the top ten clones hold about 0.7% of the sample. CDR1 MGHDK and CDR2 SYGVNS were looked up in the germline V gene. From the cysteine through the phenylalanine, the CDR3 covers 16 amino acids. The entry retains the CDR3 DNA only, 48 bases that are in frame from base 1. V sheds 6 bases and J sheds 3 bases, leaving 20 bases between their ends.

The data are from a study of CD4 T cell repertoires in COVID-19 (dated by TCRdb to the early 2020s). Study-level background: To analyze cross-reactivity, CFSE-low cells were expanded with IL-2 for 9 to 10 days and then labeled again and restimulated with spike proteins from other coronaviruses. Subset-level TCR Vbeta repertoire analysis of SARS-CoV-2-reactive T cells was performed in a few recovered individuals. In COVID-19-recovered individuals, the study described naturally processed CD4+ T cell responses to SARS-CoV-2 spike and nucleoprotein and used TCR Vbeta sequencing to evaluate clonal composition. On the study overall, not on this receptor specifically: Consistent with cross-reactivity, between 7 and 25% of SARS-CoV-2 clonotypes also showed up in secondary cultures stimulated with SARS-CoV and/or HKU1 spike. Two or all three memory subsets shared several of the most expanded SARS-CoV-2-reactive clonotypes, which suggests intraclonal diversification.

Memory T cell samples that were not cultured went straight to sequencing right after ex vivo isolation. From peripheral blood mononuclear cells, the researchers isolated CD4+ total memory, central memory, effector memory and circulating T follicular helper cells. Here the sequenced sample was circulating follicular helper CD4+ T cells (cTfh) from blood, taken before the COVID-19 pandemic. The meaning of the sample's cell subset or site label: circulating T follicular helper cells. The receptor was isolated from a human donor who had COVID-19. Recombination joined TRBV25-1 with TRBJ1-1; no D gene call is confident. The DNA sequence is as follows: TGTGCCAGCAGCAACCCCCGCCCGTGGTCAGACACTGAAGCTTTCTTT. It codes for CASSNPRPWSDTEAFF.